This T cell receptor beta chain comes out of a study of blood T cell repertoires in COVID-19. The wider study: Spain, Italy and the United States supplied samples that represented acute and convalescent COVID-19. T cells, B-cell-depleted T cells, or PBMCs supplied cDNA or gDNA.

In the original analysis: Scientists estimated how many nucleated cells there were by amplifying reference gene primers. Using immunoSEQ multiplex PCR, the repertoire was profiled, and TCRdb retains in-frame clones only, with some absent. V, J and clone size reflect that table, while D and trimming were determined from the DNA. The repertoire has about 240,000 clones, about 83% of them found once; the top ten carry around 5.5%. The V and J ends lost 7 bases and 3 bases respectively, with 13 bases between them. The germline gives CDR1 SNHLY, CDR2 FYNNEI. The CDR3 contains 13 residues. The V and J genes are TRBV2 and TRBJ2-7; no reliable D call. The source material was peripheral blood. The clonotype was recovered from a human donor in a cohort sampled during active COVID-19. The CDR3 reads CASNGPTFYEQYF. The CDR3 DNA reads TGTGCCAGCAATGGCCCAACCTTCTACGAGCAGTACTTC. Complete variable domain (other parts from reference TRBV2 and TRBJ2-7): EPEVTQTPSHQVTQMGQEVILRCVPISNHLYFYWYRQILGQKVEFLVSFYNNEISEKSEIFDDQFSVERPDGSNFTLKIRSTKLEDSAMYFCASNGPTFYEQYFGPGTRLTVT.